Listed here are 28 T cell receptor beta chains from one sample, sequenced in a study of T cells expressing NK-cell markers. One entry per CDR3 protein, without DNA, is what TCRdb gives after re-calling the 5' RACE reads. The sample totals some 390,000 distinct CDR3 sequences; its top ten clones hold about 10%. The sequenced sample was blood T cells: a sorted CD56 or NKG2C T cell subset, CD4+ or CD8+ T cells, or bulk PBMC T cells (not recorded which). These TCRs come from a woman aged 45-59 years in good health.

The rearrangement links TRBV3-1 to TRBJ2-5; TCRdb indicates TRBD2, and absent DNA this call remains unverified. The CDR3 loop spans 16 amino acids. Germline V gene lookup returns CDR1 LGHDT and CDR2 YNNKEL (reference sequence). The CDR3 protein is CASSQRLSGGDETQYF.

The gene calls are TRBV4-1 and TRBJ1-5; the TRBD1 assignment by TCRdb is unverifiable without DNA. From germline, CDR1 is MGHRA and CDR2 YSYEKL. The CDR3 covers 15 residues. The CDR3 is CASSQDDSRNQPQHF.

The chain employs TRBV12-3 or TRBV12-4 and TRBJ2-3; the TCRdb D gene call, TRBD2, has no DNA to confirm it. This CDR3 comprises 17 residues. CDR3 sequence reads: CASSLSRLAGLADTQYF.

The chain couples TRBV18 to TRBJ2-1. This CDR3 is 13 amino acids long. The germline gives CDR1 KGHSH, CDR2 LQKENI. Here the CDR3 reads CASSPLGYNEQFF.

This chain joins TRBV5-1 and TRBJ2-2; absent DNA, TCRdb's TRBD2 call cannot be checked. The length of the CDR3 is 16 residues. The V gene's germline CDR1 is SGHRS and CDR2 YFSETQ. The CDR3 sequence: CASSPLGRRTTGELFF.

V gene TRBV3-1 combines with J gene TRBJ2-4; TCRdb selects TRBD1, and the lack of DNA leaves this call unchecked. This CDR3 contains 16 residues. Germline lookup yields CDR1 LGHDT and CDR2 YNNKEL (reference sequence). The CDR3 here is CASSQDRGLGKNIQYF.

The V call is TRBV14, the J call TRBJ1-1; the TCRdb call, TRBD1, lacks DNA for checking. The CDR3 extends over 15 amino acids. The germline gives CDR1 SGHDN, CDR2 FVKESK. The CDR3 is CASSRRQGSSTEAFF.

The rearrangement uses TRBV20-1 and TRBJ1-2. Germline values: CDR1 DFQATT, CDR2 SNEGSKA (reference sequence). This CDR3 spans 13 amino acids. CDR3 in amino acids: CSALEGSGYGYTF.

V gene TRBV7-9 combines with J gene TRBJ2-1. The germline V gene encodes CDR1 SEHNR and CDR2 FQNEAQ (reference sequence). This CDR3 comprises 14 residues. The CDR3 reads CASSLMTEYNEQFF. Variable domain in full (rest from reference TRBV7-9 and TRBJ2-1): DTGVSQNPRHKITKRGQNVTFRCDPISEHNRLYWYRQTLGQGPEFLTYFQNEAQLEKSRLLSDRFSAERPKGSFSTLEIQRTEQGDSAMYLCASSLMTEYNEQFFGPGTRLTVL.

This rearrangement joins TRBV18 to TRBJ2-7. The CDR3 sequence is 15 residues long. The germline V gene encodes CDR1 KGHSH and CDR2 LQKENI. The CDR3 reads CASSPVGLAAYEQYF.

The chain uses TRBV19 and TRBJ2-3; lacking DNA, the TRBD1 call made by TCRdb goes unchecked. CDR1 and CDR2 from the germline V gene are LNHDA and SQIVND (reference sequence). The CDR3 length is 14 residues. The CDR3 protein is CASAPGLAPDTQYF.

The chain has TRBV4-1 and TRBJ2-6; TCRdb names TRBD1, which stays unverified in the absence of DNA. CDR3 length: 16 amino acids. Per the germline V gene, CDR1 is MGHRA and CDR2 is YSYEKL. The CDR3: CASSLTGASGANVLTF.

The chain employs TRBV20-1 and TRBJ1-1; TCRdb outputs TRBD1, but without DNA this stays unchecked. The CDR3 is made up of 15 amino acids. Germline V gene sequence: CDR1 DFQATT, CDR2 SNEGSKA (reference sequence). The CDR3 here is CSARDWADRFTEAFF.

V gene TRBV6-5 combines with J gene TRBJ2-5; the TRBD1 assignment by TCRdb is unverifiable without DNA. This CDR3 is built from 14 residues. CDR1 and CDR2 (germline): MNHEY, SVGAGI. The CDR3 region is CASSHPGRPETQYF.

The CDR3 sequence: CASSHAVFSGANVLTF. This chain links TRBV3-1 with TRBJ2-6. This CDR3 contains 16 residues. Germline CDR1 LGHDT, CDR2 YNNKEL (reference sequence).

The chain links TRBV21-1 to TRBJ2-7; TCRdb indicates TRBD1, and absent DNA this call remains unverified. TRBV21-1 is termed a pseudogene. The CDR3 is made up of 14 amino acids. CDR3 sequence: CASSKGGRRGEQYF.

The chain has TRBV24-1 and TRBJ2-3; absent DNA, TCRdb's TRBD1 call cannot be checked. The CDR3 is 17 residues long. Germline values: CDR1 KGHDR, CDR2 SFDVKD. CDR3: CATSANGGQGHPDTQYF.

This chain uses TRBV7-2 with TRBJ2-1; as DNA is missing, the TRBD1 call by TCRdb cannot be tested. Germline values: CDR1 SGHTA, CDR2 FQGNSA. CDR3 length equals 21 residues. The CDR3 loop is CASSLRSVGSPVPSSYNEQFF.

The chain links TRBV10-1 to TRBJ2-5; TCRdb outputs TRBD1, but without DNA this stays unchecked. CDR1 and CDR2 from the germline V gene are WNHNN and SYGVQD (reference sequence). The CDR3 has 13 residues. The CDR3 loop is CASSVTGAETQYF.

The V call is TRBV9, the J call TRBJ2-6; TCRdb names TRBD1, which stays unverified in the absence of DNA. The CDR3 covers 19 residues. Germline V lookup: CDR1 SGDLS, CDR2 YYNGEE. CDR3: CASSVVGSGGDLGANVLTF.

The chain has TRBV20-1 and TRBJ2-1; the TCRdb call, TRBD2, lacks DNA for checking. CDR3 length equals 14 residues. CDR1 and CDR2 (germline): DFQATT, SNEGSKA (reference sequence). The CDR3 here is CSAPAVHSYNEQFF.

The rearrangement uses TRBV20-1 and TRBJ2-1. Germline-derived CDR1 and CDR2 are DFQATT and SNEGSKA (reference sequence). The CDR3 spans 13 residues. The chain's CDR3 is CSADRDPLNEQFF.

The chain employs TRBV20-1 and TRBJ2-1; TCRdb's D call, TRBD1, is unchecked because there is no DNA. Germline CDR1 and CDR2: DFQATT and SNEGSKA (reference sequence). The CDR3 length is 15 residues. CDR3 loop: CSATVRGESHNEQFF.

The rearrangement links TRBV24-1 to TRBJ1-1; TCRdb's D gene call, TRBD1, goes unchecked for lack of DNA. This CDR3 has 14 residues. Germline V gene data show CDR1 as KGHDR and CDR2 as SFDVKD. CDR3 sequence reads: CATKGVGRNTEAFF.

The chain links TRBV29-1 to TRBJ2-3; the TRBD1 assignment by TCRdb is unverifiable without DNA. Germline CDR1 is SQVTM and CDR2 is ANQGSEA. The CDR3 is 14 residues long. The CDR3 reads CSVANRHYTDTQYF.

The rearrangement uses TRBV4-1 and TRBJ2-5; TCRdb designates TRBD2, a call that cannot be tested without DNA. Germline-derived CDR1 and CDR2 are MGHRA and YSYEKL. The CDR3 has 18 residues. CDR3 loop: CASSQGLAGGPGQETQYF.

The chain employs TRBV29-1 and TRBJ2-1; TCRdb's D call, TRBD2, is unchecked because there is no DNA. The CDR3 runs to 15 residues. From germline, CDR1 is SQVTM and CDR2 ANQGSEA. This chain's CDR3 is CSVEEGGLAGDEQFF.

The chain employs TRBV10-3 and TRBJ2-3; TCRdb proposes TRBD2, but this gene call is untestable without DNA. Germline lookup yields CDR1 ENHRY and CDR2 SYGVKD. The CDR3 runs 14 residues. The CDR3 spells CASLDTSGSPTQYF.